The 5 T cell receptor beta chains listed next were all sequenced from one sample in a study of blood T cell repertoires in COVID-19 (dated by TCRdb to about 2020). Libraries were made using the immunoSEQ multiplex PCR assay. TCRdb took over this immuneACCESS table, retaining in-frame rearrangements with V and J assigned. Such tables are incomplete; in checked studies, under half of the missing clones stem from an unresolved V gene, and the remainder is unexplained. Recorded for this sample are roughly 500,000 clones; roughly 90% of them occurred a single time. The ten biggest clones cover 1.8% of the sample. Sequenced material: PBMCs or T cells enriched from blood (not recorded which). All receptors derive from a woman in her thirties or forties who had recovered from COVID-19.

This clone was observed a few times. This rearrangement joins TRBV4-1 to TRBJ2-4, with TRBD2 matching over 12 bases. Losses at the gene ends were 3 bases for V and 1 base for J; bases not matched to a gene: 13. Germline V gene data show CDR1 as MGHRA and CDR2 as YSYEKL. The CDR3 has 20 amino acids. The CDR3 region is CASSHQTKTSGSRAKNIQYF. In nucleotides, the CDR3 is TGCGCCAGCAGCCATCAAACCAAGACTAGCGGGAGTCGGGCCAAAAACATTCAGTACTTC.

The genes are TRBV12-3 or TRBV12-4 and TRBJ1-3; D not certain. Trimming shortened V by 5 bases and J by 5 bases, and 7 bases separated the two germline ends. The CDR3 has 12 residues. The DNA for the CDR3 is TGTGCCAGCAGTCCAATTCGAAACACCATATATTTT. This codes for CASSPIRNTIYF.

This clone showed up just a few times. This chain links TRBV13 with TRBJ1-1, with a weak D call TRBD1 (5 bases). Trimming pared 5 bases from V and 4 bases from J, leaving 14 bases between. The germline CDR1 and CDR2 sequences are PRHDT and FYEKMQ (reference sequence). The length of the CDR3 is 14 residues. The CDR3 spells CASSLWEGSTEAFF. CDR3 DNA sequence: TGTGCCAGCAGCCTATGGGAGGGGAGCACTGAAGCTTTCTTT.

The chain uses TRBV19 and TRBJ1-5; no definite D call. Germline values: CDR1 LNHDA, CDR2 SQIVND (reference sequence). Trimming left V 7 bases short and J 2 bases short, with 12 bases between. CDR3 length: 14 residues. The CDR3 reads CASINTRGNQPQHF. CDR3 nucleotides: TGTGCCAGTATAAACACGAGGGGCAATCAGCCCCAGCATTTT.

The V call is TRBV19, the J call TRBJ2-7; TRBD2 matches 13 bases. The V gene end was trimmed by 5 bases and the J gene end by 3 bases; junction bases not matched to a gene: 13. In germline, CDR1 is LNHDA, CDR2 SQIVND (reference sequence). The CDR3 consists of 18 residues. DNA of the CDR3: TGTGCCAGTAGTCCCCAAGGACTAGCGGGGGTGAGGGGCTACGAGCAGTACTTC. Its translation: CASSPQGLAGVRGYEQYF.